The next 15 T cell receptor beta chains were all read from a single sample in a study of T-cell memory formation after mild COVID-19. One entry per CDR3 protein, called by TCRdb with MiXCR from the 5' RACE reads. Of fewer than 95,000 distinct CDR3 sequences in the sample, around 13% were seen once. Sequencing used PBMCs or a T cell subset sorted from them (not recorded which). The source of these receptors is an adult woman who had mild COVID-19 (a few samples of this study predate the infection). Cell type and time point are not known.

The chain uses TRBV20-1 and TRBJ2-3, with D perhaps TRBD1 or TRBD2 (5 bases each). V lost 5 bases and J 2 bases, leaving 20 bases between the germline ends. Looked up from germline, CDR1 is DFQATT and CDR2 is SNEGSKA (reference sequence). This CDR3 spans 16 amino acids. CDR3 DNA sequence: TGCAGTGCTCCCCGGGACGACGGGCAGACCACAGATACGCAGTATTTT. As protein: CSAPRDDGQTTDTQYF.

The chain recombines TRBV30 with TRBJ2-1, with a tentative D call TRBD2 (5 bases). Germline V lookup: CDR1 GTSNPN, CDR2 SVGIG (reference sequence). V was trimmed by 0 bases and J by 9 bases, leaving 9 bases between them. The CDR3 has 12 amino acids. DNA of the CDR3: TGTGCCTGGAGTGTAACTGGAGGTGAGCAGTTCTTC. Translated: CAWSVTGGEQFF.

This rearrangement joins TRBV19 to TRBJ2-7; D is perhaps TRBD2 (5 bases). The CDR3 totals 15 residues. Germline values: CDR1 LNHDA, CDR2 SQIVND (reference sequence). The V end lost 5 bases, the J end lost 3 bases, and 17 bases lay between the germline ends. DNA for the CDR3: TGTGCCAGTAGTCCCGGACTCGGACTGAACTACGAGCAGTACTTC. It codes for CASSPGLGLNYEQYF. The whole variable domain, remainder taken from reference TRBV19 and TRBJ2-7, is DGGITQSPKYLFRKEGQNVTLSCEQNLNHDAMYWYRQDPGQGLRLIYYSQIVNDFQKGDIAEGYSVSREKKESFPLTVTSAQKNPTAFYLCASSPGLGLNYEQYFGPGTRLTVT.

This clonotype came up many times. The rearrangement links TRBV7-9 to TRBJ2-3; D uncertain. This CDR3 contains 14 residues. The V gene lost 1 base and the J gene lost 4 bases, with 9 bases spanning the gap. The V gene's germline CDR1 is SEHNR and CDR2 FQNEAQ (reference sequence). CDR3 sequence (DNA): TGTGCCAGCAGCTTAGTTGTTGGGCCAGATACGCAGTATTTT. As protein: CASSLVVGPDTQYF.

This clonotype was seen more than once but under ten times. DNA for the CDR3: TGCGCCAGCAGTCTAGCGGGAGTATCCTACAATGAGCAGTTCTTC. Translation gives CASSLAGVSYNEQFF. The rearrangement links TRBV5-1 to TRBJ2-1, with 10 bases that match TRBD2. From germline, CDR1 is SGHRS and CDR2 YFSETQ. The CDR3 is 15 residues long. J lost 1 base, V lost 5 bases, and 3 bases had no gene match.

This clonotype was counted between two and nine times. The chain links TRBV19 to TRBJ2-1, with 12 bases aligning to TRBD2. Trimming cost V 5 bases and J 0 bases; bases outside gene matches: 5. Germline V gene lookup returns CDR1 LNHDA and CDR2 SQIVND (reference sequence). This CDR3 region has 17 residues. The CDR3 DNA follows: TGTGCCAGTAGTTCCCGACTAGCGGGGGCCTCCTACAATGAGCAGTTCTTC. Its translation: CASSSRLAGASYNEQFF.

This clonotype was detected ten times or more. J is TRBJ2-3 and V is TRBV7-2, with 11 bases aligning to TRBD2. Per germline, CDR1 SGHTA and CDR2 FQGNSA. The CDR3 runs to 18 residues. J lost 6 bases, V lost 1 base, and 12 bases had no gene match. The CDR3 protein is CASSLEGLAGGPGDTQYF. CDR3 DNA: TGTGCCAGCAGCTTAGAGGGGCTAGCGGGAGGCCCCGGGGATACGCAGTATTTT.

This clonotype was seen at least ten times. V usage is TRBV5-1 and J usage is TRBJ2-7, with TRBD2 as a possible D gene (6 bases). CDR3 size: 14 residues. V lost 3 bases, J lost 1 base, and 11 bases lay in between. The V gene's germline CDR1 is SGHRS and CDR2 YFSETQ. The CDR3 DNA follows: TGCGCCAGCAGCTCTAGCGTTGGATCCTACGAGCAGTACTTC. Its translation is CASSSSVGSYEQYF.

This chain links TRBV19 with TRBJ2-7; D possibly corresponds to TRBD2 (5 bases). Trimming shortened V by 8 bases and J by 5 bases, and 13 bases separated the two germline ends. This CDR3 is built from 12 residues. The germline CDR1 and CDR2 sequences are LNHDA and SQIVND (reference sequence). In DNA, the CDR3 is TGTGCCAGTGGAGGACGGTCCAACGAGCAGTACTTC. The encoded protein is CASGGRSNEQYF.

The chain has TRBV27 and TRBJ2-7; TRBD2 is a possible D gene (6 bases). The ends were cut back, 2 bases at V and 2 bases at J, with 10 bases in the middle. Germline values: CDR1 MNHEY, CDR2 SMNVEV (reference sequence). CDR3 length: 14 residues. CDR3 loop: CASSLNSGAYEQYF. The DNA of the CDR3 is TGTGCCAGCAGTTTAAATAGCGGCGCCTACGAGCAGTACTTC.

In this sample, this clonotype turned up a few times. This sequence joins TRBV7-9 and TRBJ2-5, with D tentatively TRBD2 (5 bases). The CDR3 covers 13 residues. V dropped 4 bases and J dropped 5 bases, with 11 bases sitting between them. Germline CDR1 is SEHNR and CDR2 is FQNEAQ (reference sequence). The DNA of the CDR3 is TGTGCCAGCAGCTCGGGGAGCGAGGAGACCCAGTACTTC. Protein product: CASSSGSEETQYF. The entire variable domain, with the rest obtained from reference TRBV7-9 and TRBJ2-5, is as follows: DTGVSQNPRHKITKRGQNVTFRCDPISEHNRLYWYRQTLGQGPEFLTYFQNEAQLEKSRLLSDRFSAERPKGSFSTLEIQRTEQGDSAMYLCASSSGSEETQYFGPGTRLLVL.

J is TRBJ1-2 and V is TRBV20-1; a possible D gene is TRBD1 (5 bases). The ends were cut back, 0 bases at V and 6 bases at J, with 8 bases in the middle. This CDR3 has 12 residues. Germline lookup yields CDR1 DFQATT and CDR2 SNEGSKA (reference sequence). This chain's CDR3 is CSARELGDGYTF. In DNA form, the CDR3 reads TGCAGTGCTAGAGAACTAGGGGATGGCTACACCTTC.

This clonotype is a singleton in its sample. V and J are TRBV27 and TRBJ2-6; possible D gene TRBD2, 5 bases. Germline-derived CDR1 and CDR2 are MNHEY and SMNVEV (reference sequence). With 4 bases removed from V and 2 bases from J, the gap between germline ends came to 6 bases. The CDR3 contains 14 residues. CDR3 nucleotide sequence: TGTGCCAGCAGTTACGGGGCTGGGGCCAACGTCCTGACTTTC. It is translated as CASSYGAGANVLTF.

This clonotype was detected only a few times. The chain couples TRBV9 to TRBJ2-7, with 10 bases fitting TRBD1. The CDR3 runs 16 residues. The V gene's germline CDR1 is SGDLS and CDR2 YYNGEE. The trim removed 3 bases at V and 2 bases at J, leaving 8 bases unmatched. The CDR3 DNA follows: TGTGCCAGCAGCGAATTTTCCGGGACAGGGGCCTACGAGCAGTACTTC. Translation: CASSEFSGTGAYEQYF. Drawing the rest from reference TRBV9 and TRBJ2-7, the complete variable domain is DSGVTQTPKHLITATGQRVTLRCSPRSGDLSVYWYQQSLDQGLQFLIQYYNGEERAKGNILERFSAQQFPDLHSELNLSSLELGDSALYFCASSEFSGTGAYEQYFGPGTRLTVT.

V usage is TRBV20-1 and J usage is TRBJ2-1, with 11 positions matching TRBD2. V shed 1 base, J shed 4 bases, and the junction held 9 bases outside the gene matches. Per the germline V gene, CDR1 is DFQATT and CDR2 is SNEGSKA (reference sequence). There are 17 residues in the CDR3. The CDR3 nucleotides read TGCAGTGCTAGAGTTGGAAGGACTAGCGGGTCTTACAATGAGCAGTTCTTC. Translating it yields CSARVGRTSGSYNEQFF.